Sequencing of this TCR beta chain was carried out in a study of blood T cells in healthy people across ages. Primed by a sample-barcoded 5' primer and a J-beta primer mix, a second PCR proceeded for 7 to 11 cycles. MiXCR, run by TCRdb on the 5' RACE reads, gives a single entry per CDR3 protein. This table holds roughly 700,000 distinct CDR3 sequences, around half found once. Germline assignment: CDR1 LGHDT and CDR2 YNNKEL (reference sequence). The CDR3 is 13 amino acids. J gave up 8 bases and V 5 bases, and 4 bases lay outside the gene matches. The V and J genes are TRBV3-1 and TRBJ2-1, with TRBD2 matching 9 bases. Sequencing was performed on blood. This clonotype was sampled from a woman aged 55-69 years in good health. The CDR3 DNA reads as TGTGCCAGCAGCACGGGACTAGCTTATGAGCAGTTCTTC. The encoded protein is CASSTGLAYEQFF.